The present T cell receptor beta chain was sequenced within a study of blood T cell repertoires in COVID-19. The overall study: The origin of the acute and convalescent COVID-19 samples was the United States, Italy and Spain. Nucleic acid was either cDNA or gDNA, and it came from T cells, B-cell-depleted T cells, or PBMCs.

Germline CDR1 is MNHEY and CDR2 is SMNVEV (reference sequence). The V gene end was trimmed by 3 bases and the J gene end by 4 bases; junction bases not matched to a gene: 4. The CDR3 runs to 15 residues. Clones were read by immunoSEQ multiplex PCR, and TCRdb kept only the in-frame ones, dropping some. The sample includes fewer than 250,000 clones, around four fifths of them seen just once. This clone was found once. The source of this sequence is a human donor in a cohort sampled during active COVID-19. The sequenced sample consisted of peripheral blood. The chain combines TRBV27 with TRBJ1-2, with 11 bases lining up with TRBD1. The CDR3 here is CASSFRDRGSYGYTF. The CDR3 DNA reads TGTGCCAGCAGTTTTCGGGACAGGGGGAGCTATGGCTACACCTTC.